This T cell receptor beta chain came from a study of somatic mutations in cytotoxic T cells in rheumatoid arthritis. The overall study: Purity of nearly 100% was reached when some V beta antibody-stained T-cell populations were flow-sorted, including V beta1+ cells sequenced for TCRB. Study-wide results and limits: Age-matched healthy controls and rheumatoid arthritis patients had CD8+ T-cell clonality that did not differ significantly.

Repertoires were generated with immunoSEQ multiplex PCR, while TCRdb's copy carries only in-frame clones and drops some. In the table there are some 18,000 clones, approximately 80% of which are singletons. V shed 0 bases and J shed 2 bases, with 10 bases lying between them. This CDR3 spans 15 amino acids. Germline V lookup: CDR1 MNHEY, CDR2 SMNVEV (reference sequence). On this clone itself: Its target is unknown.

The chain has TRBV27 and TRBJ1-2; weak D call: TRBD1 (5 bases). Sequences were obtained from CD8+ T cells sorted from blood. The sequence came from an adult with rheumatoid arthritis. CDR3: CASSLSGGVNYGYTF. The CDR3 DNA reads as TGTGCCAGCAGTTTATCTGGGGGAGTGAACTATGGCTACACCTTC.